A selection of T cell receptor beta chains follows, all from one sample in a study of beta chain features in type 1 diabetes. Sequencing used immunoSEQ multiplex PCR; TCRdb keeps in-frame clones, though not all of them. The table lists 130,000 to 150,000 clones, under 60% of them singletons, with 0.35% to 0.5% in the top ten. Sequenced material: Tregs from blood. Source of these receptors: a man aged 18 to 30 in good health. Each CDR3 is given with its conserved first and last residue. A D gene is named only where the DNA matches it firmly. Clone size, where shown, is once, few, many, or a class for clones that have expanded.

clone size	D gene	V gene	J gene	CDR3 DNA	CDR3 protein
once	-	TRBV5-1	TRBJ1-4	TGCGCCAGCAGTTCGGGGGTAACTAATGAAAAACTGTTTTTT	CASSSGVTNEKLFF
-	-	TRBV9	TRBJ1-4	TGTGCCAGCAGCGCATCCATCGAAACATCCGAAAATGAAAAACTGTTTTTT	CASSASIETSENEKLFF
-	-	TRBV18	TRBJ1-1	TGTGCCAGCTCACCACCTACAGGGAGGGTCAGGAACACTGAAGCTTTCTTT	CASSPPTGRVRNTEAFF
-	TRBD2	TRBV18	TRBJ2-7	TGTGCCAGCTCACCACCGGGGACTAGCGCCTACGAGCAGTACTTC	CASSPPGTSAYEQYF
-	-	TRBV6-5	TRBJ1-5	TGTGCCAGCAGAAAACCAGGGAGCAATCAGCCCCAGCATTTT	CASRKPGSNQPQHF
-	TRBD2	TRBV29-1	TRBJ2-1	TGCAGCGTTGAAAGGGAGGGGAGCTCCTACAATGAGCAGTTCTTC	CSVEREGSSYNEQFF
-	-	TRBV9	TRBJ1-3	TGTGCCAGCAGCGCAACCGGGACAAGAGGAAACACCATATATTTT	CASSATGTRGNTIYF
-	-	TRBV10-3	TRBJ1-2	TGTGCCATCGGCGGGCAGCTCCAATATGGCTACACCTTC	CAIGGQLQYGYTF
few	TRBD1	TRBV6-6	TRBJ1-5	TGTGCCAGCAGTTCCGGGACAGGGAGTAGCAATCAGCCCCAGCATTTT	CASSSGTGSSNQPQHF
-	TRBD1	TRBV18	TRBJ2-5	TGTGCCAGCTCCCCCTCCGGGACAGAAGAGACCCAGTACTTC	CASSPSGTEETQYF
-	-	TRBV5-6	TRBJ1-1	TGTGCCAGCAGCGCCGCGCGACAGTATATTAACACTGAAGCTTTCTTT	CASSAARQYINTEAFF
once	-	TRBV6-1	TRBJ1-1	TGTGCCAGCAGTTTTCAGGGCTCGAACACTGAAGCTTTCTTT	CASSFQGSNTEAFF
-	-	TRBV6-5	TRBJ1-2	TGTGCCAGCAGTTACGGCCCCAAATATGGCTACACCTTC	CASSYGPKYGYTF
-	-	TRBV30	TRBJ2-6	TGTGCCTGGCGACAGGCCAACTCTGGGGCCAACGTCCTGACTTTC	CAWRQANSGANVLTF
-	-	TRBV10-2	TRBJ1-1	TGCGCCAGCAGTGAAGTATGGGGCCGGGGGGACACTGAAGCTTTCTTT	CASSEVWGRGDTEAFF
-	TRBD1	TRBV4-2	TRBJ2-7	TGTGCCAGCAGCCAAGATTGGGGACAGGGGAAGGGCGTGTACGAGCAGTACTTC	CASSQDWGQGKGVYEQYF